This record covers a single T cell receptor beta chain. The data originate from a study of control samples from healthy donors and cancer patients. The CDR3 runs to 15 residues. V shed 0 bases, J shed 8 bases, and the junction held 6 bases outside the gene matches. Germline V gives CDR1 LNHNV, CDR2 YYDKDF (reference sequence). Repertoires were generated with immunoSEQ multiplex PCR, while TCRdb's copy carries only in-frame clones and drops some. Of around 130,000 clones in the sample, about 88% were seen once. The sequence came from a man aged 45-60 years in good health. This chain connects TRBV15 to TRBJ2-1, with 8 bases fitting TRBD1. Input material: blood. DNA of the CDR3: TGTGCCACCAGCAGAGATACTACAGGGGGTGATGAGCAGTTCTTC. Protein product: CATSRDTTGGDEQFF. Supplemented by reference TRBV15 and TRBJ2-1, the full variable domain reads DAMVIQNPRYQVTQFGKPVTLSCSQTLNHNVMYWYQQKSSQAPKLLFHYYDKDFNNEADTPDNFQSRRPNTSFCFLDIRSPGLGDTAMYLCATSRDTTGGDEQFFGPGTRLTVL.